One and the same sample provided the 25 T cell receptor beta chains below, sequenced in a study of cytomegalovirus exposure and HLA in healthy donors. 13 Jbeta primers and 60 Vbeta primers were used for the PCR. Clones were read by immunoSEQ multiplex PCR, and TCRdb kept only the in-frame ones, dropping some. The sample records approximately 190,000 clones, 65% to 85% being singletons. Sequences were obtained from PBMCs. Receptors originate from a man between 50 and 59 years old in good health and CMV-seronegative.

This sequence joins TRBV2 and TRBJ1-5, with TRBD1 identical over 9 bases. CDR1 and CDR2 from the germline V gene are SNHLY and FYNNEI. V was clipped by 7 bases and J by 0 bases; unmatched bases: 4. This CDR3 spans 15 amino acids. The CDR3 bases are TGTGCCAGCACCCGGACAGGGGATAGCAATCAGCCCCAGCATTTT. Translation: CASTRTGDSNQPQHF.

This sequence joins TRBV7-9 and TRBJ1-1, with D unclear. The CDR3 has 15 amino acids. V dropped 4 bases and J dropped 6 bases, with 18 bases sitting between them. The V gene's germline CDR1 is SEHNR and CDR2 FQNEAQ (reference sequence). This CDR3 is CASSSGGRAYAEAFF. Written as DNA, the CDR3 is TGTGCCAGCAGCTCAGGTGGGAGGGCTTATGCTGAAGCTTTCTTT.

The table lists this clone with a few counts. V usage is TRBV4-1 and J usage is TRBJ2-5, with D tentatively TRBD1 (5 bases). Trimming pared 6 bases from V and 7 bases from J, leaving 21 bases between. CDR3 length: 15 residues. Germline V gives CDR1 MGHRA, CDR2 YSYEKL. In nucleotides, the CDR3 is TGCGCCAGCAGTTCCCCCCTGTTGGGGCGTGGGACCCAGTACTTC. It yields the protein CASSSPLLGRGTQYF.

CDR3 sequence: CASSTSPGGDTEAFF. CDR3 DNA: TGTGCCAGTTCCACCTCCCCTGGGGGGGACACTGAAGCTTTCTTT. This chain joins TRBV9 and TRBJ1-1; D possibly corresponds to TRBD1 (5 bases). CDR1 is SGDLS and CDR2 is YYNGEE in the germline V gene. The V end was cut by 8 bases, the J end by 3 bases, with 20 bases between. The CDR3 extends over 15 amino acids.

This clone occurred a few times. The DNA of the CDR3 is TGTGCCAGCAGCGGACAGGTCAATCAGCCCCAGCATTTT. Protein product: CASSGQVNQPQHF. This sequence joins TRBV7-3 and TRBJ1-5; TRBD1 agrees at 7 bases. With 5 bases clipped from V and 3 bases from J, the junction kept 1 base outside the gene matches. CDR1 SGHTA and CDR2 FQGTGA come from the germline V gene. The CDR3 consists of 13 residues.

V and J are TRBV10-1 and TRBJ2-3; TRBD2 agrees at 11 bases. The CDR3 is 16 residues long. Germline CDR1 WNHNN, CDR2 SYGVQD (reference sequence). Unmatched junction bases numbered 9, after V lost 5 bases and J lost 5 bases. The CDR3 DNA reads as TGCGCCAGCAGTAAAACGACTAGCGGGGTTGGAGATACGCAGTATTTT. It specifies CASSKTTSGVGDTQYF.

The rearrangement uses TRBV4-3 and TRBJ2-7, with 8 bases lining up with TRBD1. Germline CDR1 is LGHNA and CDR2 is YSLEER. The CDR3 runs 15 residues. V lost 1 base, J lost 0 bases, and 2 bases stayed unmatched. The chain's CDR3 is CASSQGTGSSYEQYF. CDR3 DNA sequence: TGCGCCAGCAGCCAAGGGACAGGGAGCTCCTACGAGCAGTACTTC.

This chain uses TRBV4-3 with TRBJ2-7, with D tentatively TRBD2 (5 bases). The CDR3 runs to 16 residues. V lost 4 bases and J lost 0, with 16 bases in between. Germline loops: CDR1 LGHNA, CDR2 YSLEER. CDR3 coding DNA: TGCGCCAGCAGCCCTGTTAGAGGACTCGCCTCCTACGAGCAGTACTTC. Residues: CASSPVRGLASYEQYF.

The J gene is TRBJ2-3, the V gene TRBV7-2; tentative D call: TRBD2 (5 bases). The CDR3 is 15 amino acids. The V end was cut by 1 base, the J end by 1 base, with 9 bases between. Germline CDR1 is SGHTA and CDR2 is FQGNSA. CDR3 region: CASSLGEGRTDTQYF. The CDR3 DNA reads TGTGCCAGCAGCTTAGGAGAGGGCCGCACAGATACGCAGTATTTT.

The rearrangement uses TRBV7-2 and TRBJ2-3; possible D gene TRBD2, 6 bases. Trimming removed 1 base at V and 6 bases at J, with 11 bases between. Germline V lookup: CDR1 SGHTA, CDR2 FQGNSA. The CDR3 is 14 amino acids. CDR3 in amino acids: CASSLGLTSDTQYF. The CDR3 DNA follows: TGTGCCAGCAGCTTAGGCTTAACTAGCGATACGCAGTATTTT.

The chain carries TRBV7-9 and TRBJ1-6, with TRBD1 identical over 8 bases. CDR1 is SEHNR and CDR2 is FQNEAQ in the germline V gene (reference sequence). The CDR3 runs to 16 residues. The V gene end was trimmed by 4 bases and the J gene end by 7 bases; junction bases not matched to a gene: 9. This CDR3 is CASSSSGGQHNSPLHF. CDR3 DNA: TGTGCCAGCAGCTCCTCAGGGGGCCAGCACAATTCACCCCTCCACTTT. The whole variable domain, filled in from reference TRBV7-9 and TRBJ1-6, reads DTGVSQNPRHKITKRGQNVTFRCDPISEHNRLYWYRQTLGQGPEFLTYFQNEAQLEKSRLLSDRFSAERPKGSFSTLEIQRTEQGDSAMYLCASSSSGGQHNSPLHFGNGTRLTVT.

The V gene is TRBV5-4, the J gene TRBJ2-6, with a weak D call TRBD2 (5 bases). Trimming shortened V by 1 base and J by 0 bases, and 11 bases separated the two germline ends. This CDR3 is 17 amino acids long. Germline-derived CDR1 and CDR2 are SGHNT and YYREEE (reference sequence). The CDR3 spells CASSLTRVLSGANVLTF. CDR3 in DNA: TGTGCCAGCAGCTTGACGCGGGTTCTCTCTGGGGCCAACGTCCTGACTTTC. Variable domain in full (rest from reference TRBV5-4 and TRBJ2-6): ETGVTQSPTHLIKTRGQQVTLRCSSQSGHNTVSWYQQALGQGPQFIFQYYREEENGRGNFPPRFSGLQFPNYSSELNVNALELDDSALYLCASSLTRVLSGANVLTFGAGSRLTVL.

Only one count was recorded for this clone. The rearrangement links TRBV27 to TRBJ2-5; TRBD1 is a possible D gene (7 bases). The CDR3 runs 14 residues. Between the trimmed V and J ends, which lost 1 base and 5 bases, there was a span of 11 bases. CDR1 is MNHEY and CDR2 is SMNVEV in the germline V gene (reference sequence). Written as DNA, the CDR3 is TGTGCCAGCAGTTTATATCCAGGGGGGGAGACCCAGTACTTC. Residues: CASSLYPGGETQYF.

Only one count was recorded for this clone. The chain combines TRBV6-1 with TRBJ1-6; D uncertain. V was shortened by 3 bases and J by 1 base, with 7 bases between the two germline ends. The CDR3 totals 15 residues. Germline V CDR1 and CDR2: MNHNS, SASEGT. In DNA, the CDR3 is TGTGCCAGCAGTGAGAGGGTGTCCTATAATTCACCCCTCCACTTT. Its translation: CASSERVSYNSPLHF.

This clone has just a few counts. This sequence joins TRBV29-1 and TRBJ2-1; 10 bases are shared with TRBD2. In germline, CDR1 is SQVTM, CDR2 ANQGSEA. This CDR3 has 14 residues. Trimming cost V 7 bases and J 4 bases; bases outside gene matches: 7. The CDR3 loop is CSESAGGWYNEQFF. DNA for the CDR3: TGCAGCGAATCAGCGGGGGGGTGGTACAATGAGCAGTTCTTC.

This chain joins TRBV9 and TRBJ2-1; no definite D call. CDR1 and CDR2 from the germline V gene are SGDLS and YYNGEE. The CDR3 runs 15 residues. V was pared by 0 bases and J by 1 base, with 8 bases between. For the CDR3, the DNA is TGTGCCAGCAGCGTAGGACACGCATCCTACAATGAGCAGTTCTTC. Translating it yields CASSVGHASYNEQFF.

This clone was counted a single time. The genes are TRBV18 and TRBJ2-7; 9 bases agree with TRBD1. The CDR3 runs to 13 residues. Germline CDR1 KGHSH, CDR2 LQKENI. The ends lost 3 bases at V and 5 bases at J; junction bases unmatched: 2. DNA of the CDR3: TGTGCCAGCTCACCGAGGACAGGGGACGAGCAGTACTTC. This translates into CASSPRTGDEQYF.

The chain links TRBV7-9 to TRBJ1-1, with D unclear. Germline V gene data show CDR1 as SEHNR and CDR2 as FQNEAQ (reference sequence). This CDR3 spans 14 amino acids. V lost 1 base to trimming and J lost 1 base, with 7 bases between them. The CDR3 loop reads CASSLVQPNTEAFF. The DNA of the CDR3 is TGTGCCAGCAGCTTAGTACAGCCGAACACTGAAGCTTTCTTT.

The rearrangement joins TRBV9 to TRBJ1-4; D unresolved. Trimming cost V 4 bases and J 2 bases, with 12 bases left between them. Germline values: CDR1 SGDLS, CDR2 YYNGEE. The CDR3 runs to 15 residues. CDR3 loop: CASSPHAGTNEKLFF. DNA of the CDR3: TGTGCCAGCAGCCCCCACGCGGGCACTAATGAAAAACTGTTTTTT.

The V and J genes are TRBV2 and TRBJ1-1; D is possibly TRBD1 (5 bases). The CDR3 totals 12 residues. Trimming cost V 2 bases and J 10 bases, with 11 bases left between them. In germline, CDR1 is SNHLY, CDR2 FYNNEI. The CDR3 loop is CASSERGWVAFF. The DNA for the CDR3 is TGTGCCAGCAGTGAAAGGGGCTGGGTAGCTTTCTTT.

Regarding this clone: The junction departs from germline at one end; a sequencing error may be responsible. V usage is TRBV7-9 and J usage is TRBJ2-7; maybe TRBD1 (5 bases). The CDR3 contains 14 residues. Germline V lookup: CDR1 SEHNR, CDR2 FQNEAQ (reference sequence). CDR3: CSSSLNGRADEQYF. In DNA form, the CDR3 reads TGTTCCAGCAGCTTGAATGGCAGGGCTGACGAGCAGTACTTC.

V gene TRBV7-2 combines with J gene TRBJ2-7; 8 positions agree with TRBD2. The CDR3 is made up of 18 amino acids. The trim removed 5 bases at V and 1 base at J, leaving 16 bases unmatched. Germline CDR1 SGHTA, CDR2 FQGNSA. CDR3 sequence (DNA): TGTGCCAGCAGCCAATACCGAGACAGCGGGGGTATTTCCTACGAGCAGTACTTC. Its translation: CASSQYRDSGGISYEQYF. The whole variable domain, remainder taken from reference TRBV7-2 and TRBJ2-7, is GAGVSQSPSNKVTEKGKDVELRCDPISGHTALYWYRQSLGQGLEFLIYFQGNSAPDKSGLPSDRFSAERTGGSVSTLTIQRTQQEDSAVYLCASSQYRDSGGISYEQYFGPGTRLTVT.

The chain combines TRBV5-1 with TRBJ2-5; D call uncertain. Germline CDR1 reads SGHRS; CDR2 reads YFSETQ. This CDR3 region has 16 residues. Deletions cut 4 bases from V and 5 bases from J, with 21 bases between. CDR3 sequence reads: CASSNTWQRPWETQYF. CDR3 DNA: TGCGCCAGCAGCAATACGTGGCAGCGCCCTTGGGAGACCCAGTACTTC.

The chain combines TRBV6-5 with TRBJ2-1; 12 positions agree with TRBD2. V lost 6 bases and J lost 6; bases outside the gene matches: 3. Per germline, CDR1 MNHEY and CDR2 SVGAGI. There are 14 residues in the CDR3. This chain's CDR3 is CASRLTSGGNEQFF. CDR3 nucleotide sequence: TGTGCCAGCAGACTGACTAGCGGGGGCAATGAGCAGTTCTTC.

The chain combines TRBV19 with TRBJ1-1; D gene unclear. Germline V gene sequence: CDR1 LNHDA, CDR2 SQIVND (reference sequence). The CDR3 consists of 13 residues. Trimming shortened V by 3 bases and J by 1 base, and 6 bases separated the two germline ends. The CDR3 loop reads CASSIQRNTEAFF. As DNA, the CDR3 is TGTGCCAGTAGTATCCAGCGGAACACTGAAGCTTTCTTT. The complete variable domain, with remaining parts taken from reference TRBV19 and TRBJ1-1, reads DGGITQSPKYLFRKEGQNVTLSCEQNLNHDAMYWYRQDPGQGLRLIYYSQIVNDFQKGDIAEGYSVSREKKESFPLTVTSAQKNPTAFYLCASSIQRNTEAFFGQGTRLTVV.